This T cell receptor beta chain was captured in a study of cytomegalovirus exposure and HLA in healthy donors. To note about this clone: What it recognizes is unknown.

PCR was performed using 60 Vbeta and 13 Jbeta primers. This table comes from immunoSEQ multiplex PCR, and its TCRdb copy is limited to in-frame clones, with some not included. Of under 200,000 clones listed, roughly 80% are singletons. Whole-study findings and limits: Most sequenced TCRs were rare (though some public TCRs occurred in many donors).

The V end was cut by 0 bases, the J end by 10 bases, with 15 bases between. The germline gives CDR1 LNHNV, CDR2 YYDKDF (reference sequence). This CDR3 is 14 amino acids long. The sequence was obtained from a woman aged 40 to 50 in good health and CMV-seropositive. Material for sequencing was PBMCs. This chain joins TRBV15 and TRBJ1-1, with D unclear. Written as DNA, the CDR3 is TGTGCCACCAGCAGAGATCGGTCCGGGAGGGTAGCTTTCTTT. The encoded protein is CATSRDRSGRVAFF.